These 27 T cell receptor beta chains were sequenced from one sample in a study of T cell changes during pregnancy in multiple sclerosis. The protocol was immunoSEQ multiplex PCR, while the TCRdb copy is restricted to in-frame clones and leaves out a portion. The sample yields 30,000 to 40,000 clones, about 90% seen once. Sample: CD4+ T cells from peripheral blood mononuclear cells, taken in the third trimester of pregnancy. The receptors come from a female donor in good health, enrolled as a control in a pregnancy study.

V is TRBV2 and J is TRBJ1-2; weak D call: TRBD1 (6 bases). Trimming took 1 base from V and 6 from J, leaving 18 bases between them. CDR3 length equals 16 residues. CDR1 and CDR2 from the germline V gene are SNHLY and FYNNEI. CDR3 sequence reads: CASSEGWGTNRDGYTF. The CDR3 region has the DNA TGTGCCAGCAGTGAAGGGTGGGGGACAAACCGGGATGGCTACACCTTC.

The chain uses TRBV15 and TRBJ1-6, with D possibly being TRBD1 (6 bases). This CDR3 is built from 15 residues. V lost 3 bases, J lost 7 bases, and 13 bases lay in between. Germline V CDR1 and CDR2: LNHNV, YYDKDF (reference sequence). CDR3 sequence reads: CATSSLTGRNSPLHF. In DNA, the CDR3 is TGTGCCACCAGCAGCCTGACAGGAAGGAATTCACCCCTCCACTTT.

Notes on this clone: Other nucleotide sequences in the sample specify the same CDR3. V is TRBV10-3 and J is TRBJ2-7; 11 nucleotides align to TRBD2. The CDR3 covers 14 residues. The V gene end was trimmed by 3 bases and the J gene end by 4 bases; junction bases not matched to a gene: 2. The V gene's germline CDR1 is ENHRY and CDR2 SYGVKD. CDR3 sequence reads: CAISDGTSGYEQYF. DNA for the CDR3: TGTGCCATCAGTGATGGGACTAGCGGTTACGAGCAGTACTTC.

The chain recombines TRBV28 with TRBJ1-6; TRBD1 matches 7 bases. The CDR3 contains 15 residues. V dropped 1 base and J dropped 7; count of bases not matched to a gene: 4. CDR1 MDHEN and CDR2 SYDVKM come from the germline V gene. CDR3 coding DNA: TGTGCCAGCAGTTTATCACAGGGGACCAATTCACCCCTCCACTTT. Translating it yields CASSLSQGTNSPLHF.

V usage is TRBV7-9 and J usage is TRBJ2-7, with D maybe TRBD2 (5 bases). V was shortened by 4 bases and J by 6 bases, with 16 bases between the two germline ends. The CDR3 totals 14 residues. Germline CDR1 SEHNR, CDR2 FQNEAQ (reference sequence). The DNA of the CDR3 is TGTGCCAGCAGCTCTTTCCCGGGAAGACTCGAGCAGTACTTC. Amino acid sequence: CASSSFPGRLEQYF.

The chain links TRBV30 to TRBJ2-7; 9 nucleotides align to TRBD1. CDR3 length: 18 residues. Germline-derived CDR1 and CDR2 are GTSNPN and SVGIG (reference sequence). The V and J ends lost 5 bases and 1 base, in that order; junction bases with no gene match: 18. The CDR3 region has the DNA TGTGCCTGGGACCGCGGGACAGGGTCCTGGCTAGCGTCCTACGAGCAGTACTTC. It codes for CAWDRGTGSWLASYEQYF.

This chain uses TRBV5-4 with TRBJ1-4, with D perhaps TRBD1 (5 bases). The CDR3 is 14 residues long. Germline CDR1 and CDR2: SGHNT and YYREEE (reference sequence). V was trimmed by 3 bases and J by 8 bases, leaving 14 bases between them. CDR3 region: CASSSPGRQEKLFF. The CDR3 DNA follows: TGTGCCAGCAGCTCCCCAGGGAGGCAGGAAAAACTGTTTTTT.

This clone appeared a single time. The V and J genes are TRBV6-5 and TRBJ1-2; 10 nucleotides line up with TRBD1. The CDR3 has 15 residues. The germline CDR1 and CDR2 sequences are MNHEY and SVGAGI. J lost 3 bases, V lost 6 bases, and 7 bases had no gene match. The CDR3 DNA reads TGTGCCAGCAGCAAAACCGGGACAGGGGACTATGGCTACACCTTC. Its translation is CASSKTGTGDYGYTF.

This chain joins TRBV11-2 and TRBJ1-2; the D gene is possibly TRBD1 (6 bases). The germline V and J ends were trimmed by 4 bases and 6 bases, with 18 bases remaining between them. The CDR3 runs 15 residues. Germline V gene lookup returns CDR1 SGHAT and CDR2 FQNNGV. The CDR3 region is CASSSRGSRKDGYTF. The CDR3 nucleotides are TGTGCCAGCAGCTCAAGGGGGTCCCGCAAGGATGGCTACACCTTC.

The chain recombines TRBV6-6 with TRBJ2-7, with TRBD2 matching over 12 bases. From germline, CDR1 is MNHNY and CDR2 SVGAGI (reference sequence). The CDR3 spans 15 residues. V lost 2 bases, J lost 6 bases, and 5 bases stayed unmatched. CDR3 bases: TGTGCCAGCAGTTACCTAGCGGGGGGGTCTTTCGAGCAGTACTTC. Its translation is CASSYLAGGSFEQYF.

V gene TRBV30 combines with J gene TRBJ2-7, with D possibly TRBD2 on 6 matching bases. The CDR3 is 16 amino acids. Germline loops: CDR1 GTSNPN, CDR2 SVGIG (reference sequence). V lost 2 bases and J lost 2, with 19 bases in between. CDR3 nucleotide sequence: TGTGCCTGGAGTTCCTTGAACGGGACTCGCCCCTACGAGCAGTACTTC. The encoded protein is CAWSSLNGTRPYEQYF.

The CDR3 region is CASSRRDSYNYGYTF. The CDR3, as DNA: TGTGCCAGCAGCCGGAGGGACAGCTATAACTATGGCTACACCTTC. This rearrangement joins TRBV7-8 to TRBJ1-2; the match to TRBD1 covers 7 bases. CDR1 is SGHVS and CDR2 is FQNEAQ in the germline V gene. Germline trimming cut 5 bases from V and 1 base from J; bases unmatched to any gene: 7. The CDR3 runs 15 residues. The full variable domain, with the rest looked up from reference TRBV7-8 and TRBJ1-2, is GAGVSQSPRYKVAKRGQDVALRCDPISGHVSLFWYQQALGQGPEFLTYFQNEAQLDKSGLPSDRFFAERPEGSVSTLKIQRTQQEDSAVYLCASSRRDSYNYGYTFGSGTRLTVV.

V usage is TRBV29-1 and J usage is TRBJ2-7; TRBD1 matches at 8 bases. The CDR3 loop spans 12 amino acids. With V trimmed by 6 bases and J by 4 bases, 5 bases remained unmatched. Germline V gives CDR1 SQVTM, CDR2 ANQGSEA. The CDR3 region is CSVPGQAYEQYF. The CDR3 nucleotides read TGCAGCGTCCCGGGACAGGCTTACGAGCAGTACTTC.

The chain joins TRBV4-1 to TRBJ2-7, with D perhaps matching TRBD2 (6 bases). The CDR3 extends over 14 amino acids. Germline-derived CDR1 and CDR2 are MGHRA and YSYEKL. V lost 1 base and J lost 2, with 9 bases in between. CDR3 nucleotide sequence: TGCGCCAGCAGCCAAGGAGCGGGCCCCTACGAGCAGTACTTC. Translating gives CASSQGAGPYEQYF.

V and J are TRBV6-5 and TRBJ1-5; perhaps TRBD1 as D (6 bases). The germline CDR1 and CDR2 sequences are MNHEY and SVGAGI. The CDR3 is 13 amino acids. V lost 5 bases, J lost 5 bases, and 10 bases lay in between. The CDR3 nucleotides are TGTGCCAGCAGTCGAGGGGGAGATCAGCCCCAGCATTTT. This encodes CASSRGGDQPQHF.

The rearrangement joins TRBV10-2 to TRBJ2-2; TRBD2 matches 8 bases. This CDR3 is 15 amino acids long. Looked up from germline, CDR1 is WSHSY and CDR2 is SAAADI. Trimming cost V 8 bases and J 1 base; bases outside gene matches: 6. The CDR3 loop is CASRYSGVNTGELFF. DNA of the CDR3: TGCGCCAGCCGATATAGCGGGGTGAACACCGGGGAGCTGTTTTTT.

This chain links TRBV6-1 with TRBJ1-5; D might be TRBD1 (6 bases). Germline V gene sequence: CDR1 MNHNS, CDR2 SASEGT. V was trimmed by 6 bases and J by 6 bases, leaving 12 bases between them. The CDR3 spans 13 residues. CDR3 sequence: CASRAGVGQPQHF. The CDR3 DNA follows: TGTGCCAGCAGGGCAGGGGTGGGTCAGCCCCAGCATTTT.

The J gene is TRBJ1-1, the V gene TRBV20-1; no definite D call. V was clipped by 5 bases and J by 5 bases, with 6 bases between them. The CDR3 runs 10 residues. Germline loops: CDR1 DFQATT, CDR2 SNEGSKA (reference sequence). The CDR3 loop is CSAPETEAFF. CDR3 in DNA: TGCAGTGCTCCGGAGACTGAAGCTTTCTTT.

The J gene is TRBJ2-1, the V gene TRBV7-2; D may be TRBD1 (5 bases). V was clipped by 5 bases and J by 4 bases, with 12 bases between them. CDR1 and CDR2 (germline): SGHTA, FQGNSA. The CDR3 is 14 residues long. CDR3 amino acids: CASSRQRQYNEQFF. The CDR3, as DNA: TGTGCCAGCAGCAGACAGCGCCAATACAATGAGCAGTTCTTC. Together with reference TRBV7-2 and TRBJ2-1, the CDR3 gives the full variable domain: GAGVSQSPSNKVTEKGKDVELRCDPISGHTALYWYRQSLGQGLEFLIYFQGNSAPDKSGLPSDRFSAERTGGSVSTLTIQRTQQEDSAVYLCASSRQRQYNEQFFGPGTRLTVL.

The chain couples TRBV6-1 to TRBJ1-2; D might be TRBD1 (6 bases). Deletions cut 4 bases from V and 3 bases from J, with 15 bases between. The length of the CDR3 is 15 residues. Germline V gene lookup returns CDR1 MNHNS and CDR2 SASEGT. CDR3 bases: TGTGCCAGCAGTGTAAGGGAAGGGGGGGACTATGGCTACACCTTC. This encodes CASSVREGGDYGYTF.

V usage is TRBV29-1 and J usage is TRBJ2-7; TRBD1 matches 10 bases. Germline V gene sequence: CDR1 SQVTM, CDR2 ANQGSEA. The CDR3 is made up of 15 amino acids. V dropped 6 bases and J dropped 1; count of bases not matched to a gene: 9. DNA of the CDR3: TGCAGCGTCGCGGGACAGGGGTTAGGGTCCTACGAGCAGTACTTC. It specifies CSVAGQGLGSYEQYF.

The V call is TRBV27, the J call TRBJ2-2; possible D gene TRBD2, 6 bases. This CDR3 has 15 amino acids. Germline V CDR1 and CDR2: MNHEY, SMNVEV (reference sequence). V shed 2 bases and J shed 3 bases, with 10 bases lying between them. Here the CDR3 DNA reads TGTGCCAGCAGTTTAATAGGAGGGGACACCGGGGAGCTGTTTTTT. Its protein is CASSLIGGDTGELFF.

This chain joins TRBV18 and TRBJ1-6; 8 bases are shared with TRBD1. After removal of 1 base from V and 8 bases from J, the junction contained 1 base not matched to a gene. Germline V gene sequence: CDR1 KGHSH, CDR2 LQKENI. The CDR3 runs 14 residues. CDR3 amino acids: CASSPQDRDSPLHF. The CDR3 DNA is TGTGCCAGCTCACCACAGGACAGGGATTCACCCCTCCACTTT.

The sample holds a few counts of this clone. This sequence joins TRBV19 and TRBJ1-3; D is unclear. Per germline, CDR1 LNHDA and CDR2 SQIVND (reference sequence). The CDR3 loop spans 15 amino acids. Trimming took 4 bases from V and 2 from J, leaving 12 bases between them. CDR3 nucleotides: TGTGCCAGTAGTAGCCGCCCGGGAACTGGAAACACCATATATTTT. Its protein product is CASSSRPGTGNTIYF.

This clone appeared a few times. V and J are TRBV7-9 and TRBJ2-5; D is possibly TRBD1 (6 bases). CDR1 is SEHNR and CDR2 is FQNEAQ in the germline V gene (reference sequence). V gave up 3 bases and J gave up 1 base, with 21 bases separating them. There are 18 residues in the CDR3. The DNA of the CDR3 is TGTGCCAGCAGCTTTAAGGACAGTCGCTTAAGGGGCCAAGAGACCCAGTACTTC. Translation gives CASSFKDSRLRGQETQYF.

The genes are TRBV19 and TRBJ2-1; 9 positions agree with TRBD1. CDR1 LNHDA and CDR2 SQIVND come from the germline V gene (reference sequence). Losses at the gene ends were 1 base for V and 14 bases for J; bases not matched to a gene: 6. The CDR3 spans 13 residues. The CDR3 region is CASSIVGGQGEFF. In nucleotides, the CDR3 is TGTGCCAGTAGTATAGTGGGGGGACAGGGCGAGTTCTTC.

The chain couples TRBV7-2 to TRBJ2-3; D is unclear. The CDR3 is 17 amino acids. Germline V gene sequence: CDR1 SGHTA, CDR2 FQGNSA. V lost 0 bases and J 4 bases, leaving 17 bases between the germline ends. The CDR3 nucleotides read TGTGCCAGCAGCTTAGCTTTGGGCGTGCTCTTCCCAGATACGCAGTATTTT. Protein product: CASSLALGVLFPDTQYF.